The 15 T cell receptor beta chains below come from one sample, sequenced in a study of tumor and adjacent non-tumor tissue in lung cancer. No cell sorting was done before RNA was extracted from the tissue. A modified ARM-PCR protocol with three rounds of nested PCR amplified TCRbeta. Using its own MiXCR run on the multiplex PCR reads, TCRdb lists one record per CDR3 protein. The sample carries some 84,000 distinct CDR3 sequences, 61% recorded once. Sequencing was carried out using lung tumor tissue. These receptors came from a man in his 70s with non-small cell lung cancer.

This clonotype was counted a few times. The chain has TRBV12-3 or TRBV12-4 and TRBJ2-3; D ambiguous. V lost 2 bases and J lost 5, with 11 bases in between. The CDR3 sequence is 14 residues long. CDR3 DNA sequence: TGTGCCAGCAGTTTAAGGCAGAGTGGAGATACGCAGTATTTT. Amino acid sequence: CASSLRQSGDTQYF.

This clonotype was seen repeatedly, ten times or more. V and J are TRBV6-5 and TRBJ1-1; D gene ambiguous. V lost 0 bases, J lost 4 bases, and 27 bases lay in between. The CDR3 is made up of 20 amino acids. The germline gives CDR1 MNHEY, CDR2 SVGAGI. The CDR3 nucleotides are TGTGCCAGCAGTTACTCGAGTCGGCGGGAAGGGTATAAACGGGGCACTGAAGCTTTCTTT. Translation gives CASSYSSRREGYKRGTEAFF.

Note on this clonotype: A much larger clonotype is one base distant, so this may be a read error. The chain is built from TRBV20-1 and TRBJ2-2; 8 bases line up with TRBD1. The CDR3 extends over 15 amino acids. V was pared by 0 bases and J by 3 bases, with 3 bases of the junction left unmatched. The germline V gene encodes CDR1 DFQATT and CDR2 SNEGSKA (reference sequence). This CDR3 is CSARDVDRDTGELFF. For the CDR3, the DNA is TGCAGTGCTAGAGATGTGGACAGGGACACCGGGGAGCTGTTTTTT.

A note on this clonotype: A much larger clonotype is one base distant, so this may be a read error. The CDR3 coding sequence is TGTGCCAGCAGCGTACGGCTGGGAAGACTTTACGAGCAGTACTTC. Encoded protein: CASSVRLGRLYEQYF. The chain links TRBV11-2 to TRBJ2-7; D is uncertain. V gave up 5 bases and J gave up 4 bases, with 18 bases separating them. The CDR3 has 15 residues. Germline V lookup: CDR1 SGHAT, CDR2 FQNNGV.

This clonotype was observed at least ten times. CDR3 DNA sequence: TGTGCCAGCAGCCAAGCGGGACAGTCGAGCTACGAGCAGTACTTC. Residues: CASSQAGQSSYEQYF. V and J are TRBV4-2 and TRBJ2-7, with TRBD1 identical over 7 bases. The V and J ends lost 1 base and 3 bases, in that order; junction bases with no gene match: 6. The CDR3 has 15 amino acids. Germline CDR1 reads LGHNA; CDR2 reads YNFKEQ.

The V and J genes are TRBV6-5 and TRBJ1-2, with no clear D. The CDR3 covers 15 residues. Germline V gene data show CDR1 as MNHEY and CDR2 as SVGAGI. Trimming pared 2 bases from V and 11 bases from J, leaving 21 bases between. The CDR3 sequence is CASSYHGLGYYSYTF. The CDR3, as DNA: TGTGCCAGCAGTTACCACGGACTGGGGTACTATAGTTACACCTTC.

This clonotype was counted a few times. The rearrangement uses TRBV11-2 and TRBJ2-1, with a weak D call TRBD2 (5 bases). Trimming left V 3 bases short and J 8 bases short, with 20 bases between. CDR1 is SGHAT, CDR2 FQNNGV, per germline. The CDR3 contains 16 residues. The CDR3: CASSFGIAPIMDEQFF. The DNA of the CDR3 is TGTGCCAGCAGCTTCGGGATAGCGCCCATAATGGATGAGCAGTTCTTC.

Of note for this clonotype: This may be a read error: a much more frequent sequence differs by one nucleotide. This chain's CDR3 is CACSLNRDEQFF. In nucleotides, the CDR3 is TGTGCCTGCAGTTTAAACAGGGATGAGCAGTTCTTC. The rearrangement uses TRBV12-3 or TRBV12-4 and TRBJ2-1; D is perhaps TRBD1 (6 bases). The CDR3 is made up of 12 amino acids.

This clonotype was found once. A much larger clone lies a single base off, so this may be a read error. V and J are TRBV28 and TRBJ2-5; D could derive from TRBD1 or TRBD2 (6 bases each). V was trimmed by 6 bases and J by 2 bases, leaving 22 bases between them. The V gene's germline CDR1 is MDHEN and CDR2 SYDVKM. The CDR3 is 17 residues long. The CDR3 coding sequence is TGTGCCAGCAGCCCAGGCAGGGGACTCAAAGGGCAAGAGACCCAGTACTTC. It yields the protein CASSPGRGLKGQETQYF. Variable domain in full (rest from reference TRBV28 and TRBJ2-5): DVKVTQSSRYLVKRTGEKVFLECVQDMDHENMFWYRQDPGLGLRLIYFSYDVKMKEKGDIPEGYSVSREKKERFSLILESASTNQTSMYLCASSPGRGLKGQETQYFGPGTRLLVL.

A remark on this clonotype: One end of the junction does not line up with germline, which may come from a read error. The CDR3 reads CASILVTAYEQYF. The DNA for the CDR3 is TGTGCCAGCATCTTAGTAACAGCCTATGAGCAGTACTTC. This chain joins TRBV11-2 and TRBJ2-7; no reliable D call. CDR3 size: 13 residues. CDR1 SGHAT and CDR2 FQNNGV come from the germline V gene.

This clonotype came up many times. The J gene is TRBJ2-5, the V gene TRBV5-5; 11 bases map to TRBD1. The CDR3 is made up of 16 amino acids. With 3 bases clipped from V and 5 bases from J, the junction kept 9 bases outside the gene matches. CDR1 SGHKS and CDR2 YYEKEE come from the germline V gene (reference sequence). DNA of the CDR3: TGTGCCAGCAGCTCGCCGGGACAGGGGGTAACGGAGACCCAGTACTTC. It encodes CASSSPGQGVTETQYF.

The chain links TRBV11-2 to TRBJ2-7, with 8 bases identical to TRBD1. The junction had 16 bases not matched to a gene; V was cut back by 11 bases and J by 4 bases. The CDR3 has 15 amino acids. The germline gives CDR1 SGHAT, CDR2 FQNNGV. This CDR3 is CAGSLVARGQYEQYF. CDR3 nucleotides: TGTGCCGGTAGCTTAGTGGCCAGGGGGCAGTACGAGCAGTACTTC.

In the case of this clonotype: As the CDR3 is not closed by the conserved phenylalanine or tryptophan, this likely results from a read error. The chain joins TRBV11-1 to TRBJ2-6, with D possibly matching TRBD1 (6 bases). The CDR3 runs 14 residues. The V gene lost 8 bases and the J gene lost 6 bases, with 14 bases spanning the gap. The germline gives CDR1 SGHAT, CDR2 FQDESV (reference sequence). The CDR3 nucleotides are TGTGCCAGCTGCCTAGGGGGACCGGCCAACGTCCTGACTTTA. Amino acids: CASCLGGPANVLTL.

Turning to this clonotype: A much more abundant neighbour one base away suggests this may be a read error. Here the CDR3 DNA reads TGTGCCAGCAGTTTATCTTGGGGGACAACTCATAAGCCCCAGCATTTT. Its protein is CASSLSWGTTHKPQHF. This chain uses TRBV12-3 or TRBV12-4 with TRBJ1-5; D may be TRBD1 (6 bases). CDR3 length: 16 amino acids. Trimming took off 2 bases at V and 8 bases at J, with 19 bases between the two ends.

This clonotype was seen at least ten times. V usage is TRBV4-1 and J usage is TRBJ1-4, with TRBD1 matching 12 bases. Germline V gives CDR1 MGHRA, CDR2 YSYEKL. CDR3 length: 17 residues. Trimming removed 4 bases from V and 7 bases from J; junction bases left unmatched: 10. The CDR3 reads CASSPGTGGFLGEKLFF. CDR3 nucleotide sequence: TGCGCCAGCAGCCCCGGGACAGGGGGCTTTCTGGGTGAAAAACTGTTTTTT.